This entry is about one T cell receptor (beta chain). Its specificity is unknown. This sample was included in a study of post-analysis software for immune sequencing data. Study observations and caveats: Normalized Chao1 diversity was significantly reduced in patients versus controls. With TRBV5-6, TRBV5-1 and TRBV20-1 included, 4 to 6 TRBV segments were more frequent in patients than in controls.

Unique molecular identifiers were built into the TCR beta cDNA libraries. Each CDR3 protein gets one entry after TCRdb re-called the PCR reads with MiXCR. This sample carries 750,000 to 950,000 distinct CDR3 sequences, roughly half of them seen once, and the ten largest clones take over 4%. Germline CDR1 and CDR2: MGHRA and YSYEKL. The CDR3 consists of 15 residues. The chain joins TRBV4-1 to TRBJ2-4; D possibly corresponds to TRBD2 (6 bases). The J call may be in error: the DNA end matches TRBJ2-7 better. The TCR sequence derives from a girl between 10 and 17 years old with multiple sclerosis. The sample was blood. DNA for the CDR3: TGCGCCAGCAGCCAAGCCCACACGGGAGACTACGAGCAGTACTTC. Translating it yields CASSQAHTGDYEQYF.